This T cell receptor beta chain was recovered during a study of CXCR3-negative and CXCR3-positive naive CD8 T cells. General study results and limits: CXCR3-negative and CXCR3-positive naive cells shared comparable TRBV-TRBJ usage, but memory cells did not. Cryopreserved cells partially lost CXCR3 expression, and fresh PBMCs were used in most assays.

Carrying UMI labels, the TRB cDNA libraries were prepared through 5' RACE. TCRdb re-called the 5' RACE reads and gives one entry per CDR3 protein, without DNA. This listing includes about 130,000 distinct CDR3 sequences. The length of the CDR3 is 14 residues. Germline-derived CDR1 and CDR2 are SNHLY and FYNNEI. As regards this clonotype: Its target is not known.

Sorts performed in triplicate captured roughly 320,000 cells each from every CD8+ T cell subset. Input material: naive CXCR3- CD8+ T cells from blood. Subset denoted: CD45RO-CCR7+CD27+CD95- naive CD8+ T cells lacking CXCR3 (TNR3-). The genes are TRBV2 and TRBJ2-5; TCRdb's D gene call, TRBD1, goes unchecked for lack of DNA. The receptor's source is a human donor in good health. Some clones in this sample may be carry-over from other donors' samples. CDR3 loop: CASSESGGVETQYF.